This record concerns one TCR beta chain sequence. This entry comes from a study of shared T cell receptors in the human thymus. Libraries were prepared by immunoSEQ multiplex PCR; TCRdb keeps only in-frame clonotypes and omits some of them. The table includes 500,000 to 750,000 clones, approximately 90% detected once. Looked up from germline, CDR1 is SGDLS and CDR2 is YYNGEE. CDR3 length equals 14 residues. The germline V and J ends were trimmed by 4 bases and 9 bases, with 17 bases remaining between them. The data also belong to a second study, concerning human thymus T cells. That investigation notes: Corrective heart surgery yielded resections, and these provided the thymus tissue. Both thymic and peripheral blood repertoires showed apparently biased V and J usage. Related studies noted strongly shared thymic repertoires across unrelated people.

This receptor was obtained from a boy younger than two with a congenital heart defect. The J gene is TRBJ2-1, the V gene TRBV9; tentatively, D is TRBD2 (5 bases). Sequencing input: thymocytes. The CDR3: CASSIPDSPSEQFF. The CDR3 nucleotides are TGTGCCAGCAGCATTCCGGACTCCCCGAGTGAGCAGTTCTTC.